Ten or more counts support the clone carrying this TCR beta chain. The data belong to a study of Graves' ophthalmopathy and Graves' hyperthyroidism. Researchers turned away patients with other autoimmune diseases, uncontrolled infections, pregnancy or lactation. Diagnoses were established from clinical symptoms, serum thyroxine, TRAb, thyroid ultrasound and orbital computed tomography. There are 13 residues in the CDR3. With 5 bases clipped from V and 4 bases from J, the junction kept 3 bases outside the gene matches. Germline CDR1 and CDR2: SNHLY and FYNNEI. Amplifying from RNA transcripts, the study obtained TCR beta CDR3 regions. Second-round multiplex PCR followed a first-round RT-PCR using HTBI primers. Each CDR3 protein gets one entry after TCRdb re-called the multiplex PCR reads with MiXCR. There are approximately 330,000 distinct CDR3 sequences in the sample; 15% to 20% occur only once, and around an eighth lies in the top ten.

The receptor's source is an adult man with Graves' ophthalmopathy. The specimen sequenced was peripheral blood. The rearrangement uses TRBV2 and TRBJ2-7; 9 bases are shared with TRBD1. The CDR3: CASSPQGAYEQYF. CDR3 DNA: TGTGCCAGCAGTCCACAGGGGGCTTACGAGCAGTACTTC.